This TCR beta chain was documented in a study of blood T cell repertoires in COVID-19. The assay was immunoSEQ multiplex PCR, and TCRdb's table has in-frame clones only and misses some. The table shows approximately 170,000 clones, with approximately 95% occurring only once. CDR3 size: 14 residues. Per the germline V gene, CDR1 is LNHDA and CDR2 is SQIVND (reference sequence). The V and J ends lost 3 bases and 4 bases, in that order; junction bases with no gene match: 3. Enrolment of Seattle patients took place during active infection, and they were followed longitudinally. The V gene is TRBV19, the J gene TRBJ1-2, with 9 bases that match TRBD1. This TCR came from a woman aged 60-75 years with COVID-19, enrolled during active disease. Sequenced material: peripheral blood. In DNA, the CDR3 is TGTGCCAGTAGTATGACAGGGGGAAGCTATGGCTACACCTTC. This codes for CASSMTGGSYGYTF. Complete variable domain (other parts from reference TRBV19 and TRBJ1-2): DGGITQSPKYLFRKEGQNVTLSCEQNLNHDAMYWYRQDPGQGLRLIYYSQIVNDFQKGDIAEGYSVSREKKESFPLTVTSAQKNPTAFYLCASSMTGGSYGYTFGSGTRLTVV.